These T cell receptor beta chains were read from a single sample in a study of T cells expressing NK-cell markers. For each CDR3 protein, TCRdb gives one entry from its re-call of the 5' RACE reads, without DNA. The sample's table shows about 260,000 distinct CDR3 sequences. Sequencing was performed on blood T cells: a sorted CD56 or NKG2C T cell subset, CD4+ or CD8+ T cells, or bulk PBMC T cells (not recorded which). These receptors all stem from a woman between 18 and 70 years old in good health. The CDR3 runs from the conserved cysteine through the conserved F or W.

v_call	cdr3_length	j_call	cdr3_aa
TRBV7-2	15	TRBJ1-5	CASSSRTGRNQPQHF
TRBV6-5	11	TRBJ2-3	CASLAGDTQYF
TRBV18	16	TRBJ2-4	CASSPAGTIAKNIQYF
TRBV29-1	12	TRBJ2-3	CSVDLSADTQYF
TRBV11-2	15	TRBJ2-1	CASRPPGLGGNEQFF
TRBV28	14	TRBJ2-7	CASSFLTGTYEQYF
TRBV4-3	13	TRBJ2-3	CASSQVGTDTQYF
TRBV5-1	14	TRBJ2-1	CASSLEITLHEQFF
TRBV5-4	14	TRBJ2-1	CASSPAGSYNEQFF
TRBV20-1	15	TRBJ2-1	CSASGAGGPRNEQFF
TRBV20-1	11	TRBJ2-3	CSASTSGHAAF
TRBV5-4	15	TRBJ2-2	CASSPRTENTGELFF
TRBV20-1	13	TRBJ1-2	CSARDSGNYGYTF
TRBV21-1	17	TRBJ2-5	CASTAVGTGYGWETQYF
TRBV9	15	TRBJ2-1	CASTPDSPEGDEQFF
TRBV27	16	TRBJ2-7	CASSIYDGLAGDEQYF
TRBV12-3/TRBV12-4	14	TRBJ1-2	CASRATGFISGYTF
TRBV20-1	12	TRBJ2-5	CSANRGGETQYF
TRBV6-2/TRBV6-3	12	TRBJ2-1	CASIGAGNEQFF
TRBV18	15	TRBJ1-5	CASSPPGGERQPQHF
TRBV11-2	14	TRBJ2-3	CASSLTGVSDTQYF
TRBV12-3/TRBV12-4	15	TRBJ2-3	CASSLLLQGPDTQYF
TRBV6-1	15	TRBJ2-6	CASMAAGTGANVLTF
TRBV5-1	14	TRBJ2-1	CASNLDGAYNEQFF